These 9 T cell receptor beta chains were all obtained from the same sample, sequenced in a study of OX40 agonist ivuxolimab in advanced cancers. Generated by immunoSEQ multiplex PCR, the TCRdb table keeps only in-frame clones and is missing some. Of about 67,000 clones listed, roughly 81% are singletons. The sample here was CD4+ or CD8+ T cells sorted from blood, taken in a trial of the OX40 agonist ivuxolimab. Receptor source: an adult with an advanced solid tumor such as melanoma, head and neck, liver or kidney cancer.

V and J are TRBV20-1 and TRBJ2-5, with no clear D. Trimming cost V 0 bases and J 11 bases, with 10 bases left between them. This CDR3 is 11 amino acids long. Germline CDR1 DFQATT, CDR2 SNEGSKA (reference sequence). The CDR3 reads CSAREGSKQYF. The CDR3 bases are TGCAGTGCTAGAGAGGGAAGCAAGCAGTACTTC.

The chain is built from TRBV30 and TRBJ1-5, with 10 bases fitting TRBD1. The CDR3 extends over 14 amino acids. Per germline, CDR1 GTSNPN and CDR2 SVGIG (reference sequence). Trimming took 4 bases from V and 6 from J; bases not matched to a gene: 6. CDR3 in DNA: TGTGCCTGGACCCTAGGACAGGGGGGTCAGCCCCAGCATTTT. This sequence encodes CAWTLGQGGQPQHF. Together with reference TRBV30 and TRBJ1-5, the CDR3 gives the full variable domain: SQTIHQWPATLVQPVGSPLSLECTVEGTSNPNLYWYRQAAGRGLQLLFYSVGIGQISSEVPQNLSASRPQDRQFILSSKKLLLSDSGFYLCAWTLGQGGQPQHFGDGTRLSIL.

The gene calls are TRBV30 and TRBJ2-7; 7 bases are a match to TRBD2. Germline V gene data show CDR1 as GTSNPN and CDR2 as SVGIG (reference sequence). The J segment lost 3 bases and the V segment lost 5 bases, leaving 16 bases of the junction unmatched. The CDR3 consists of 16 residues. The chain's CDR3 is CAWVRLGGGVHYEQYF. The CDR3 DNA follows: TGTGCCTGGGTCCGTTTGGGGGGGGGAGTACACTACGAGCAGTACTTC.

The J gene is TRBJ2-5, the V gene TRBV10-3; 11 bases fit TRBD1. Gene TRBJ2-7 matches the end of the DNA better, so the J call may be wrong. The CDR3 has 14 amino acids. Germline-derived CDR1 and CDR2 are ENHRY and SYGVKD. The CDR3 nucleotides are TGTGCCATCAGTGAAGGGGACAGGGGGTACGAGCAGTACTTC. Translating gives CAISEGDRGYEQYF.

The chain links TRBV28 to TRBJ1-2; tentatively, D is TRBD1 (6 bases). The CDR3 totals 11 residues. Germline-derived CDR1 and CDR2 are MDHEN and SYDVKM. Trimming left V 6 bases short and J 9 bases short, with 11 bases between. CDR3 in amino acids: CASSQQGSYTF. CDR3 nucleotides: TGTGCCAGCAGCCAACAGGGCAGCTACACCTTC.

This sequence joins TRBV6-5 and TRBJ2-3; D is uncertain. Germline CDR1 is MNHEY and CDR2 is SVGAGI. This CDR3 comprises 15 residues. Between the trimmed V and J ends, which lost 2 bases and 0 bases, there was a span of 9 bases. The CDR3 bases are TGTGCCAGCAGTTACCGTGGCACCAGCACAGATACGCAGTATTTT. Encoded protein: CASSYRGTSTDTQYF.

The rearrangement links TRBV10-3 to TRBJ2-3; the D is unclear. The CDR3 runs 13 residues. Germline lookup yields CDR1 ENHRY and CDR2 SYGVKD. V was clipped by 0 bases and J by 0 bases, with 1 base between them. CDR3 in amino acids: CAISESSTDTQYF. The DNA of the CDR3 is TGTGCCATCAGTGAGTCAAGCACAGATACGCAGTATTTT.

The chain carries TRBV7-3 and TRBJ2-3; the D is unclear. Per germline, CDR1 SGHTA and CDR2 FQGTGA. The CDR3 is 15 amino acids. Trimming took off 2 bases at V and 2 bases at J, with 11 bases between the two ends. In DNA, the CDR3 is TGTGCCAGCAGCTTAGCTTGGGCCTCCACAGATACGCAGTATTTT. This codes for CASSLAWASTDTQYF.

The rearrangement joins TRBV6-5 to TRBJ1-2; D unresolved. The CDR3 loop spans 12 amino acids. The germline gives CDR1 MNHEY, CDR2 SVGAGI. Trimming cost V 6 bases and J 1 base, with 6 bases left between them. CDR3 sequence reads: CASSPNNYGYTF. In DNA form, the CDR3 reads TGTGCCAGCAGCCCGAATAACTATGGCTACACCTTC.